Listed below are T cell receptor beta chains from one sample, sequenced in a study of vaccination and CD4 T cells after COVID-19. These receptors' antigens are unknown. TCRdb redid the calling of the PCR reads with MiXCR, one entry per CDR3 protein. The repertoire holds about 1,600 distinct CDR3 sequences, roughly an eighth seen once, with approximately 13% in the top ten. The sample taken for sequencing was CD4+ T cells from blood, cultured in vitro. The receptors shown here come from a human donor in good health. The CDR3 runs from the conserved cysteine through the conserved F or W. The D gene is left open where the match is weak. Clone size is stated in some rows and not others, as once, few, many or a class when expanded.

D gene,J gene,V gene,clone size,CDR3 DNA,CDR3 protein
TRBD1,TRBJ2-5,TRBV27,large,TGTGCCAGCAGCCGAAGCCCCGGGACAGCACAAGAGACCCAGTACTTC,CASSRSPGTAQETQYF
.,TRBJ2-2,TRBV7-9,medium-sized,TGTGCCAGCAGCTTAAGTTTGCCGGGGGCCGGGGAGCTGTTTTTT,CASSLSLPGAGELFF
.,TRBJ1-2,TRBV4-1,medium-sized,TGCGCCAGCAGCCAAGATGGGGGTCTAAGGTATGGCTACACCTTC,CASSQDGGLRYGYTF
.,TRBJ1-1,TRBV20-1,large,TGCAGTGCTAGACCTCTGGGGCGAACAGGTACTGAAGCTTTCTTT,CSARPLGRTGTEAFF
TRBD1,TRBJ1-6,TRBV19,large,TGTGCCAGTGGACAGGGGGCAGGTTCACCCCTCCACTTT,CASGQGAGSPLHF
.,TRBJ1-6,TRBV6-2/TRBV6-3,large,TGTGCCAGCAGTTACCGGGCCAGCAGCTCCTATAATTCACCCCTCCACTTT,CASSYRASSSYNSPLHF
TRBD1,TRBJ2-3,TRBV6-2/TRBV6-3,medium-sized,TGTGCCAGCAGTTACCGGGGGACAGGGGGCGGCACAGATACGCAGTATTTT,CASSYRGTGGGTDTQYF
.,TRBJ2-7,TRBV20-1,medium-sized,TGCAGTGCTAGAGATGGGGGCTTAAGGTACGAGCAGTACTTC,CSARDGGLRYEQYF
.,TRBJ1-5,TRBV12-3/TRBV12-4,large,TGTGCCAGCAGTTTTGGTCCAGGGGCGGATCAGCCCCAGCATTTT,CASSFGPGADQPQHF
.,TRBJ2-3,TRBV12-3/TRBV12-4,.,TGTGCCAGCATCCCCGACCCCGGGAGCACAGATACGCAGTATTTT,CASIPDPGSTDTQYF
.,TRBJ1-2,TRBV4-2,medium-sized,TGTGCCAGCAGCCACACTGGACAGCTATATGGCTACACCTTC,CASSHTGQLYGYTF
.,TRBJ1-5,TRBV10-3,few,TGTGCCAGCGGGGGGGGGGTAAGCAATCAGCCCCAGCATTTT,CASGGGVSNQPQHF
.,TRBJ2-3,TRBV5-1,medium-sized,TGCGCCAGCAGCGGGGGGTGGACAGATACGCAGTATTTT,CASSGGWTDTQYF
TRBD1,TRBJ2-7,TRBV7-2,medium-sized,TGTGCCAGCAGCTTTGGAATTGGGACAGCCTCCTACGAGCAGTACTTC,CASSFGIGTASYEQYF
.,TRBJ2-1,TRBV5-1,.,TGCGCCAGCAGCTTGCGGGGGTCGGATGAGCAGTTCTTC,CASSLRGSDEQFF
.,TRBJ2-7,TRBV20-1,medium-sized,TGCAGTGCTGGGGGCGCGGGAGTTTACGAGCAGTACTTC,CSAGGAGVYEQYF
.,TRBJ2-5,TRBV15,large,TGTGCCACCAGCAGCGCCGGGACATTAGAGACCCAGTACTTC,CATSSAGTLETQYF
.,TRBJ1-2,TRBV5-4,medium-sized,TGTGCCAGCAGCTTGGCAGGAAACTATGGCTACACCTTC,CASSLAGNYGYTF
.,TRBJ1-6,TRBV7-3,large,TGTGCCAGCAGCTTAACGGGTCGGGGTTCACCCCTCCACTTT,CASSLTGRGSPLHF
.,TRBJ2-1,TRBV11-2,.,TGTGCCAGCAGCTTACTCAGCGGCTACAATGAGCAGCTCTTC,CASSLLSGYNEQLF
TRBD2,TRBJ2-3,TRBV20-1,large,TGCAGTGCCAAGGTAGCGGGTACCACAGATACGCAGTATTTT,CSAKVAGTTDTQYF
.,TRBJ1-6,TRBV20-1,large,TGCAGTGCCCAAGACAGAGGGAATTCACCCCTCCACTTT,CSAQDRGNSPLHF
.,TRBJ1-5,TRBV3-1,few,TGTGCCAGCAGCAACCAAGGGCAGCCCCAGCATTTT,CASSNQGQPQHF
.,TRBJ1-4,TRBV2,.,TGTGCCAGCAGTGAATGGACGTCTAATGAAAAACTGTTTTTT,CASSEWTSNEKLFF
.,TRBJ2-1,TRBV14,.,TGTGCCAGCAGCCAAGATACAGGGCCCTTGGATGAGCAGTTCTTC,CASSQDTGPLDEQFF
.,TRBJ2-3,TRBV29-1,medium-sized,TGCAGCGTTCTCGGAGGTGGGCGCGCCACAGATACGCAGTATTTT,CSVLGGGRATDTQYF
TRBD1,TRBJ2-4,TRBV19,medium-sized,TGTGCCAGTAGTATAGCGGGACAGGGAAACATTCAGTACTTC,CASSIAGQGNIQYF
.,TRBJ1-2,TRBV9,few,TGTGCCAGCAGCGTATGGTGGGGCTACACCTTC,CASSVWWGYTF
.,TRBJ2-4,TRBV4-3,.,TGCGCCAGCAGCCAGGGGGGCTCCTTAGGGATGAACTTC,CASSQGGSLGMNF
.,TRBJ1-2,TRBV5-6,few,TGTGCCAGCAGCTCCTACAATAACTATGGCTACACCTTC,CASSSYNNYGYTF
.,TRBJ1-1,TRBV5-1,few,TGCGCCAGCAGCTTGGTTGGGGAGACTGAAGCTTTCTTT,CASSLVGETEAFF
.,TRBJ1-5,TRBV12-3/TRBV12-4,medium-sized,TGTGCCAGCAGTTTAGGTGGGGCTGGGGATCAGCCCCAGCATTTT,CASSLGGAGDQPQHF
.,TRBJ2-2,TRBV6-2/TRBV6-3,.,TGTGCCAGCAGTTACTCCGCCGAGACCGCCTACGATGACACCGGGGAGCTGTTTTTT,CASSYSAETAYDDTGELFF
.,TRBJ1-6,TRBV2,large,TGTGCCAGCAGTGAACTCCTAGGGGATTCACCCCTCCACTTT,CASSELLGDSPLHF
TRBD1,TRBJ2-1,TRBV11-3,.,TGTGCCAGCAGCTTGGGGACAGGGGGCGCGTACAATGAGCAGTTCTTC,CASSLGTGGAYNEQFF
.,TRBJ1-5,TRBV6-1,medium-sized,TGTGCCAGCATGCGGGGCAGCAATCAGCCCCAGCATTTT,CASMRGSNQPQHF
.,TRBJ2-7,TRBV7-2,medium-sized,TGTGCCAGCAGGCCCAGAGCGGAGAGCTCCTACGAGCAGTACTTC,CASRPRAESSYEQYF
TRBD2,TRBJ2-2,TRBV12-3/TRBV12-4,few,TGTGCCAGCAGCACCGGGACTAGCGCCGGGGAGCTGTTTTTT,CASSTGTSAGELFF
TRBD2,TRBJ2-3,TRBV5-1,.,TGCGCCAGCAGCTACGGACTAGCGGGAATAACGCAGTATTTT,CASSYGLAGITQYF
.,TRBJ2-7,TRBV20-1,medium-sized,TGCAGTGCTACATGGGGCGCATCCTACGAGCAGTACTTC,CSATWGASYEQYF
.,TRBJ1-1,TRBV7-9,large,TGTGCCAGCAGCTTTGCAGGGCTGAACACTGAAGCTTTCTTT,CASSFAGLNTEAFF
.,TRBJ1-6,TRBV27,large,TGTGCCAGCAGTTTATCCCCATCAGGGACCTCCTATAATTCACCCCTCCACTTT,CASSLSPSGTSYNSPLHF
.,TRBJ2-7,TRBV14,medium-sized,TGTGCCAGCAGCCAGAGGCTGGGGGGCTCCTCCTACGAGCAGTACTTC,CASSQRLGGSSYEQYF